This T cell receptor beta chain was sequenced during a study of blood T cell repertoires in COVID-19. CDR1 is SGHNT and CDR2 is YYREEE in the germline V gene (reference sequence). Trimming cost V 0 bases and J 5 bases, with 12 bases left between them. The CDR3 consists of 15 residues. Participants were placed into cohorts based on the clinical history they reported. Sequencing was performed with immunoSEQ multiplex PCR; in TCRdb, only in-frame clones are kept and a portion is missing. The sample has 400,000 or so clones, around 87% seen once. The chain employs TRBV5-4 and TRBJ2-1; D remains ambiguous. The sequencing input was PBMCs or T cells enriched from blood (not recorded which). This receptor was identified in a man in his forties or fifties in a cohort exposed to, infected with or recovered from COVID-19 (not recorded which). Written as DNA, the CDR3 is TGTGCCAGCAGCTTGGCGTTGAACTATAACAATGAGCAGTTCTTC. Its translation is CASSLALNYNNEQFF.